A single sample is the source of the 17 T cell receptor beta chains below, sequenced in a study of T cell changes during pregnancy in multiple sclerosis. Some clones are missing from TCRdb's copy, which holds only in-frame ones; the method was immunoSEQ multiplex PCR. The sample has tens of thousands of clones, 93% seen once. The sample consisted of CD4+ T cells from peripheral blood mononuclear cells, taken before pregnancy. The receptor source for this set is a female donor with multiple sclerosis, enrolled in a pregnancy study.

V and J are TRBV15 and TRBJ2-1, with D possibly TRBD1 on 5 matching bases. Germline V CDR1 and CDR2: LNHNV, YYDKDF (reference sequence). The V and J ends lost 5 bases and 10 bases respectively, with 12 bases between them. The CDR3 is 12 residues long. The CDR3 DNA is TGTGCCACCAGCCCTTGGGGCTACGAGCAGTTCTTC. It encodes CATSPWGYEQFF.

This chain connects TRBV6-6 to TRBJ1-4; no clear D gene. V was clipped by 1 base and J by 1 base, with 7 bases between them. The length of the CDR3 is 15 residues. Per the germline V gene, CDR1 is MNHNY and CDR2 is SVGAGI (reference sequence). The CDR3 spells CASSYLSITNEKLFF. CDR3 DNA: TGTGCCAGCAGTTACTTGTCCATAACTAATGAAAAACTGTTTTTT.

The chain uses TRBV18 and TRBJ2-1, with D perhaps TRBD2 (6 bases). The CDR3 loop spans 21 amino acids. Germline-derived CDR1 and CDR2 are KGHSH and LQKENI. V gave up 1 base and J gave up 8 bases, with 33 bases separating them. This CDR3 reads CASSPQGNRSPSPCGVDEQFF. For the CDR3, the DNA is TGTGCCAGCTCACCACAAGGGAATAGATCTCCGAGTCCCTGCGGGGTGGATGAGCAGTTCTTC.

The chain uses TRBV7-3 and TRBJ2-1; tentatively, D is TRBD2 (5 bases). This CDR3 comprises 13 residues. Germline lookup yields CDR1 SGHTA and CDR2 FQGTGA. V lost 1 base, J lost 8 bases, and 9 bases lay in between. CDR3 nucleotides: TGTGCCAGCAGCTTAAGGAGGCTCGATGAGCAGTTCTTC. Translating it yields CASSLRRLDEQFF. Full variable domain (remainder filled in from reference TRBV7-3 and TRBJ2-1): GAGVSQTPSNKVTEKGKYVELRCDPISGHTALYWYRQSLGQGPEFLIYFQGTGAADDSGLPNDRFFAVRPEGSVSTLKIQRTERGDSAVYLCASSLRRLDEQFFGPGTRLTVL.

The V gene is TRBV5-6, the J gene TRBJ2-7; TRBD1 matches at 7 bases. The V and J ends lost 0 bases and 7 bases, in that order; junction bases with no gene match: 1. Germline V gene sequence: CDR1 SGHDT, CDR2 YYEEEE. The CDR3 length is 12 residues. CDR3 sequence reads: CASSLATGEQYF. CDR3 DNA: TGTGCCAGCAGCTTGGCGACAGGGGAGCAGTACTTC.

The CDR3: CASSLATGEQYF. CDR3 in DNA: TGTGCCAGCAGCTTAGCGACGGGCGAGCAGTACTTC. This chain links TRBV7-2 with TRBJ2-7; D uncertain. The CDR3 has 12 residues. Germline lookup yields CDR1 SGHTA and CDR2 FQGNSA. V gave up 0 bases and J gave up 6 bases, with 6 bases separating them.

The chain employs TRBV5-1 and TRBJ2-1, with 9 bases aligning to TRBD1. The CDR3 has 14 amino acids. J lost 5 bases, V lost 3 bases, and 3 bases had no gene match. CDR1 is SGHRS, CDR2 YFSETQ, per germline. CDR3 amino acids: CASSSGQGDNEQFF. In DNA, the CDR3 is TGCGCCAGCAGCTCGGGACAGGGCGACAATGAGCAGTTCTTC.

The CDR3 here is CASSMTGLNTEAFF. CDR3 sequence (DNA): TGTGCCAGCAGTATGACAGGCCTGAACACTGAAGCTTTCTTT. This chain links TRBV27 with TRBJ1-1, with D perhaps matching TRBD1 (6 bases). Per germline, CDR1 MNHEY and CDR2 SMNVEV (reference sequence). The ends were cut back, 5 bases at V and 0 bases at J, with 10 bases in the middle. This CDR3 contains 14 residues.

The chain's CDR3 is CASSPGLAGDTQYF. In DNA form, the CDR3 reads TGTGCCAGCTCACCGGGACTAGCGGGAGATACGCAGTATTTT. This chain connects TRBV18 to TRBJ2-3, with 12 bases that match TRBD2. V was pared by 3 bases and J by 5 bases, with 0 bases of the junction left unmatched. Germline loops: CDR1 KGHSH, CDR2 LQKENI. CDR3 size: 14 residues.

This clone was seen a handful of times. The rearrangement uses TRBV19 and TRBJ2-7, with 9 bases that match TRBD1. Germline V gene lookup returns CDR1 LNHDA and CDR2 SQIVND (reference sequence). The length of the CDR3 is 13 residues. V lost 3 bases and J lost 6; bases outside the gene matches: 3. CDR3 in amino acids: CASSIRQGGEQYF. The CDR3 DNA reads TGTGCCAGTAGTATCAGACAGGGGGGCGAGCAGTACTTC.

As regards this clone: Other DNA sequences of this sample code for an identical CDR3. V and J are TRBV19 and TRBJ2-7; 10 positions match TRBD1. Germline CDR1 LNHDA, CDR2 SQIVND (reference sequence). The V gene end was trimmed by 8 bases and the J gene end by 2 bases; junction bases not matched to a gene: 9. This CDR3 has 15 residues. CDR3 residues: CASSQPGQGTYEQYF. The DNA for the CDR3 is TGTGCCAGTTCTCAGCCGGGACAGGGGACCTACGAGCAGTACTTC.

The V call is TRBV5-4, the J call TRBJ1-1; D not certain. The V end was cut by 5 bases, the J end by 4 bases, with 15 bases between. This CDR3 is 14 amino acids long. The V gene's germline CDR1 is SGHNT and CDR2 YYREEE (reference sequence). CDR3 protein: CASRVSSGTTEAFF. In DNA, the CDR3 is TGTGCCAGCAGGGTTAGTTCAGGTACCACTGAAGCTTTCTTT.

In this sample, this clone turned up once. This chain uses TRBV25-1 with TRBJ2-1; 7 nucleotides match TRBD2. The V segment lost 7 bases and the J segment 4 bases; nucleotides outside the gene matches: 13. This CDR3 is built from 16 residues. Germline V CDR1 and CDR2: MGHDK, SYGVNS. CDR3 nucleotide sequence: TGTGCCAGCATTTTACCCTCTAGCGGACCATACAATGAGCAGTTCTTC. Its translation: CASILPSSGPYNEQFF.

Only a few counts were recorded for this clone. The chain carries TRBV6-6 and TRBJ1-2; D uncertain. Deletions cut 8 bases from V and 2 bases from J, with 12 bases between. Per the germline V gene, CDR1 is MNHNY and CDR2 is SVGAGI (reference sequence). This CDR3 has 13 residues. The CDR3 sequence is CASGNAENYGYTF. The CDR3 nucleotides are TGTGCCAGCGGTAATGCGGAGAACTATGGCTACACCTTC.

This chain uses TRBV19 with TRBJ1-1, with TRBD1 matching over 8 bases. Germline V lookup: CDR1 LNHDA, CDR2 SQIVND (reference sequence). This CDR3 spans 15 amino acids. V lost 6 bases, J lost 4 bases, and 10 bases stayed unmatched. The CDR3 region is CASSRTGGSFTEAFF. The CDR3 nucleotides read TGTGCCAGTAGCCGTACAGGGGGGTCGTTCACTGAAGCTTTCTTT.

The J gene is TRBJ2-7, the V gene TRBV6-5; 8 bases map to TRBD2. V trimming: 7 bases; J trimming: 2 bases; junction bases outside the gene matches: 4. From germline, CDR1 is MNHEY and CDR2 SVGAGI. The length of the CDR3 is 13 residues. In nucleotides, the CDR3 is TGTGCCAGCAAACCGGGACTAGCCTACGAGCAGTACTTC. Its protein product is CASKPGLAYEQYF.

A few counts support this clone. The CDR3 DNA reads as TGTGCCTGGAGAGTGGCGACAGGGTCACACACTGAAGCTTTCTTT. Translation: CAWRVATGSHTEAFF. This chain connects TRBV30 to TRBJ1-1, with 7 bases matching TRBD1. CDR3 size: 15 residues. Germline V gene sequence: CDR1 GTSNPN, CDR2 SVGIG (reference sequence). V gave up 3 bases and J gave up 3 bases; unmatched junction bases: 10.